The T cell receptor (beta chain) described here comes from a study of T cells after posttransplantation cyclophosphamide. Points from the study as a whole: TRB overlap between skin or GI tissue T cells and blood was limited. Donor-recipient repertoire similarity was low at 1-2 months, rising over year one.

As regards this clone: Its antigen is undetermined.

In germline, CDR1 is WNHNN, CDR2 SYGVQD (reference sequence). CDR3 length equals 15 residues. The germline V and J ends were trimmed by 0 bases and 0 bases, with 6 bases remaining between them. Profiling relied on immunoSEQ multiplex PCR, and the TCRdb table lists in-frame clones only, not all of them. The top ten hold about 6.3% of the sample, which has about 24,000 clones, 86% seen once. The origin of this receptor is a woman aged 55-70 years with a blood cancer, CMV-positive, and with a related stem cell donor. Sequencing used PBMCs. The chain links TRBV10-1 to TRBJ2-1; D is perhaps TRBD2 (5 bases). The CDR3 loop is CASSESGSSYNEQFF. The CDR3 bases are TGCGCCAGCAGTGAGTCTGGGAGCTCCTACAATGAGCAGTTCTTC.